This passage covers 21 T cell receptor beta chains from one sample sequenced in a study of shared clonotypes between healthy human individuals. TCRdb keeps only in-frame clones here, not all; method: immunoSEQ multiplex PCR. The data hold 330,000 or so clones, with about 73% observed a single time. Sequencing input: memory CD4+ T cells sorted from blood. Subset described: CD45RA-negative fraction. These receptor sequences come from a man younger than 40 in good health.

The V call is TRBV10-3, the J call TRBJ1-5, with TRBD1 matching 7 bases. CDR1 and CDR2 (germline): ENHRY, SYGVKD. Trimming cost V 2 bases and J 0 bases; bases outside gene matches: 10. This CDR3 contains 18 residues. The DNA of the CDR3 is TGTGCCATCAGTGAGACCGGGACAGATCGTTATAGCAATCAGCCCCAGCATTTT. Its translation is CAISETGTDRYSNQPQHF.

The chain joins TRBV2 to TRBJ1-1; D gene unclear. CDR3 size: 14 residues. From germline, CDR1 is SNHLY and CDR2 FYNNEI. The V end was cut by 6 bases, the J end by 4 bases, with 15 bases between. The CDR3 here is CASRDFIGGTEAFF. The CDR3 DNA is TGTGCCAGCAGAGACTTCATAGGAGGCACTGAAGCTTTCTTT.

The table lists this clone with a count of one. The J gene is TRBJ2-7, the V gene TRBV19, with D hard to call. The CDR3 loop spans 12 amino acids. Trimming pared 9 bases from V and 4 bases from J, leaving 13 bases between. The germline V gene encodes CDR1 LNHDA and CDR2 SQIVND (reference sequence). The CDR3 loop reads CARTTSRYEQYF. The CDR3 coding sequence is TGTGCCAGAACCACGAGCCGGTACGAGCAGTACTTC.

The table lists this clone with a count of one. V gene TRBV2 combines with J gene TRBJ2-3; D is perhaps TRBD1 or TRBD2 (5 bases each). The germline gives CDR1 SNHLY, CDR2 FYNNEI. The V end was cut by 6 bases, the J end by 12 bases, with 13 bases between. The length of the CDR3 is 11 residues. This CDR3 is CASSGAQGQYF. CDR3 bases: TGTGCCAGCAGCGGGGCCCAGGGACAGTATTTT.

The chain is built from TRBV7-9 and TRBJ2-7; the D is unclear. The V and J ends lost 5 bases and 0 bases respectively, with 8 bases between them. The CDR3 is 13 residues long. The germline V gene encodes CDR1 SEHNR and CDR2 FQNEAQ (reference sequence). The CDR3 loop reads CASSPPGSYEQYF. In DNA, the CDR3 is TGTGCCAGCAGCCCCCCAGGCTCCTACGAGCAGTACTTC.

V gene TRBV6-9 combines with J gene TRBJ2-3, with 10 nucleotides matching TRBD1. The CDR3 totals 15 residues. J lost 1 base, V lost 11 bases, and 9 bases had no gene match. Germline CDR1 is MNHGY and CDR2 is SVAAGI. CDR3 loop: CAGRDRGGRTDTQYF. CDR3 coding DNA: TGTGCCGGACGGGACAGGGGAGGTCGCACAGATACGCAGTATTTT.

This clone was seen a handful of times. V is TRBV4-2 and J is TRBJ2-7, with D tentatively TRBD2 (7 bases). This CDR3 has 17 amino acids. Germline V gives CDR1 LGHNA, CDR2 YNFKEQ. Trimming shortened V by 4 bases and J by 2 bases, and 21 bases separated the two germline ends. The chain's CDR3 is CASSLLGAGASAYEQYF. For the CDR3, the DNA is TGTGCCAGCAGCCTCCTGGGGGCGGGAGCCTCTGCCTACGAGCAGTACTTC.

V usage is TRBV10-3 and J usage is TRBJ2-5; 10 bases map to TRBD2. Germline V gene sequence: CDR1 ENHRY, CDR2 SYGVKD. This CDR3 is 15 amino acids long. J lost 3 bases, V lost 4 bases, and 5 bases had no gene match. The CDR3 sequence: CAISGVAGGEETQYF. The CDR3 nucleotides read TGTGCCATCAGTGGGGTAGCGGGAGGTGAAGAGACCCAGTACTTC.

This clone was recorded once. The chain recombines TRBV7-2 with TRBJ2-3; 8 positions agree with TRBD2. Germline V lookup: CDR1 SGHTA, CDR2 FQGNSA. The CDR3 runs 17 residues. Unmatched junction bases numbered 10, after V lost 5 bases and J lost 0 bases. Here the CDR3 reads CASSRGVAGTSTDTQYF. The CDR3 region has the DNA TGTGCCAGCAGCCGTGGGGTAGCGGGAACTAGCACAGATACGCAGTATTTT.

V usage is TRBV28 and J usage is TRBJ2-2; D is perhaps TRBD1 (5 bases). Germline CDR1 is MDHEN and CDR2 is SYDVKM. CDR3 length: 16 residues. V lost 1 base to trimming and J lost 1 base, with 10 bases between them. This chain's CDR3 is CASSLSAGMNTGELFF. The CDR3 coding sequence is TGTGCCAGCAGTTTATCTGCAGGGATGAACACCGGGGAGCTGTTTTTT. Full variable domain (outside the CDR3, taken from reference TRBV28 and TRBJ2-2): DVKVTQSSRYLVKRTGEKVFLECVQDMDHENMFWYRQDPGLGLRLIYFSYDVKMKEKGDIPEGYSVSREKKERFSLILESASTNQTSMYLCASSLSAGMNTGELFFGEGSRLTVL.

The chain carries TRBV4-3 and TRBJ2-1; maybe TRBD2 (6 bases). Trimming shortened V by 4 bases and J by 2 bases, and 12 bases separated the two germline ends. The CDR3 runs to 15 residues. Germline V gene sequence: CDR1 LGHNA, CDR2 YSLEER. The CDR3 reads CASSPWRDAYNEQFF. The DNA for the CDR3 is TGCGCCAGCAGCCCTTGGAGGGATGCCTACAATGAGCAGTTCTTC.

To note about this clone: Other DNA sequences in the sample encode the same CDR3. This chain joins TRBV7-9 and TRBJ2-6; D is unresolved. The CDR3 has 15 residues. V was clipped by 0 bases and J by 1 base, with 4 bases between them. CDR1 and CDR2 (germline): SEHNR, FQNEAQ (reference sequence). The CDR3 spells CASSLAGSGANVLTF. The CDR3 DNA reads as TGTGCCAGCAGCTTAGCTGGGTCTGGGGCCAACGTCCTGACTTTC.

The chain has TRBV9 and TRBJ2-7; D possibly corresponds to TRBD2 (5 bases). CDR3 size: 15 residues. Germline assignment: CDR1 SGDLS and CDR2 YYNGEE. Trimming took off 0 bases at V and 4 bases at J, with 14 bases between the two ends. The CDR3 coding sequence is TGTGCCAGCAGCGTAGAAACGGGGTTCCCTTACGAGCAGTACTTC. It codes for CASSVETGFPYEQYF.

The chain links TRBV27 to TRBJ2-3, with D perhaps matching TRBD2 (6 bases). The germline gives CDR1 MNHEY, CDR2 SMNVEV (reference sequence). The CDR3 consists of 17 residues. The V gene lost 4 bases and the J gene lost 5 bases, with 22 bases spanning the gap. The CDR3 reads CASSYDSASATLDTQYF. The CDR3 coding sequence is TGTGCCAGCAGTTATGACTCTGCTAGCGCTACGTTAGATACGCAGTATTTT.

The chain uses TRBV13 and TRBJ1-2, with 9 bases aligning to TRBD1. The CDR3 contains 15 residues. Germline V gene lookup returns CDR1 PRHDT and CDR2 FYEKMQ (reference sequence). V was pared by 5 bases and J by 5 bases, with 9 bases of the junction left unmatched. The CDR3 DNA sequence: TGTGCCAGCAGCGAAGGGACAGGGTCCCGGTATGGCTACACCTTC. It yields the protein CASSEGTGSRYGYTF.

This clone came up a few times. This sequence joins TRBV29-1 and TRBJ2-1, with no clear D. The CDR3 runs 11 residues. In germline, CDR1 is SQVTM, CDR2 ANQGSEA. The CDR3 bases are TGCACCGCCAAGTTTATGAATGAGCAGTTCTTC. Translation gives CTAKFMNEQFF.

The chain joins TRBV6-1 to TRBJ2-1; 12 bases are a match to TRBD2. CDR1 and CDR2 (germline): MNHNS, SASEGT. Trimming cost V 6 bases and J 6 bases; bases outside gene matches: 9. This CDR3 is 16 amino acids long. CDR3 DNA sequence: TGTGCCAGCAGGGAACGACTAGCGGGAGTGGTCAATGAGCAGTTCTTC. Protein: CASRERLAGVVNEQFF.

The CDR3 nucleotides are TGCAGCGTGCAGGGAAACGAGCAGTACTTC. Its protein is CSVQGNEQYF. V and J are TRBV29-1 and TRBJ2-7; a possible D gene is TRBD1 (5 bases). The germline V gene encodes CDR1 SQVTM and CDR2 ANQGSEA. CDR3 size: 10 residues. The V gene lost 6 bases and the J gene lost 5 bases, with 8 bases spanning the gap.

This clone was seen only once. V is TRBV5-6 and J is TRBJ2-7; D remains ambiguous. CDR3 size: 12 residues. The V and J ends lost 0 bases and 3 bases respectively, with 4 bases between them. Germline CDR1 reads SGHDT; CDR2 reads YYEEEE. The CDR3 sequence is CASSLGGYEQYF. CDR3 bases: TGTGCCAGCAGCTTGGGTGGCTACGAGCAGTACTTC.

The CDR3 DNA reads as TGTGCCAGCACCTGGGGACAGGGGTCGGGGGAGCAGTACTTC. Translation: CASTWGQGSGEQYF. The rearrangement links TRBV11-2 to TRBJ2-7; 10 nucleotides align to TRBD1. This CDR3 has 14 residues. Germline assignment: CDR1 SGHAT and CDR2 FQNNGV. Unmatched junction bases numbered 10, after V lost 7 bases and J lost 7 bases.

The J gene is TRBJ1-5, the V gene TRBV6-1; D gene unclear. Germline V CDR1 and CDR2: MNHNS, SASEGT. This CDR3 has 13 amino acids. V was clipped by 1 base and J by 9 bases, with 10 bases between them. CDR3 coding DNA: TGTGCCAGCAGTGAAGAACCCGGCGTGCCCCAGCATTTT. It is translated as CASSEEPGVPQHF.